The 25 T cell receptor beta chains in this list originate from one sample, sequenced in a study of T cell repertoires in cytomegalovirus infection. MiXCR, run by TCRdb on the reads, gives a single entry per CDR3 protein. The sample yields over 250,000 distinct CDR3 sequences, about 25% seen once. Source material: PBMCs. The receptors were sampled from a human donor in good health (CMV status not recorded). Some clones in this sample may be carry-over from other donors' samples.

This chain links TRBV29-1 with TRBJ2-3, with D possibly matching TRBD1 (6 bases). The CDR3 has 14 amino acids. The V gene's germline CDR1 is SQVTM and CDR2 ANQGSEA. V shed 6 bases and J shed 3 bases, with 16 bases lying between them. CDR3 DNA sequence: TGCAGCGTGAAGAGGGCAGGGGTAACAGATACGCAGTATTTT. It is translated as CSVKRAGVTDTQYF.

The chain carries TRBV5-1 and TRBJ1-2; D call uncertain. Per germline, CDR1 SGHRS and CDR2 YFSETQ. With 0 bases removed from V and 4 bases from J, the gap between germline ends came to 7 bases. The CDR3 is made up of 13 amino acids. This CDR3 reads CASSLDGSYGYTF. CDR3 sequence (DNA): TGCGCCAGCAGCTTGGACGGTTCCTATGGCTACACCTTC. Looking up the rest from reference TRBV5-1 and TRBJ1-2 gives the full variable domain: KAGVTQTPRYLIKTRGQQVTLSCSPISGHRSVSWYQQTPGQGLQFLFEYFSETQRNKGNFPGRFSGRQFSNSRSEMNVSTLELGDSALYLCASSLDGSYGYTFGSGTRLTVV.

This clonotype was seen a few times. V usage is TRBV20-1 and J usage is TRBJ1-3, with D perhaps matching TRBD1 (6 bases). CDR3 length: 13 residues. The germline V gene encodes CDR1 DFQATT and CDR2 SNEGSKA (reference sequence). Trimming left V 5 bases short and J 2 bases short, with 10 bases between. The CDR3 sequence is CSAPDRTGNTIYF. As DNA, the CDR3 is TGCAGTGCTCCTGACAGGACTGGAAACACCATATATTTT.

This chain connects TRBV12-3 or TRBV12-4 to TRBJ1-5; D gene ambiguous. V was clipped by 4 bases and J by 1 base, with 8 bases between them. The CDR3 is 14 residues long. The CDR3 bases are TGTGCCAGCAGTTACATGGGGAGCAATCAGCCCCAGCATTTT. This encodes CASSYMGSNQPQHF.

The genes are TRBV5-1 and TRBJ2-1; 14 nucleotides line up with TRBD2. The germline V gene has CDR1 SGHRS and CDR2 YFSETQ. The CDR3 is 16 residues long. The ends lost 4 bases at V and 6 bases at J; junction bases unmatched: 6. The CDR3 is CASSLTGTSGSNEQFF. CDR3 nucleotide sequence: TGCGCCAGCAGCCTAACAGGGACTAGCGGGAGCAATGAGCAGTTCTTC.

The chain recombines TRBV2 with TRBJ2-7; 10 nucleotides agree with TRBD2. This CDR3 region has 13 residues. V gave up 11 bases and J gave up 5 bases; unmatched junction bases: 9. The germline V gene encodes CDR1 SNHLY and CDR2 FYNNEI. The CDR3 DNA reads as TGTGCCGGATCCGGGACTAGCGCCCACGAGCAGTACTTC. Residues: CAGSGTSAHEQYF. Based on the CDR3 plus reference TRBV2 and TRBJ2-7, the full variable domain is EPEVTQTPSHQVTQMGQEVILRCVPISNHLYFYWYRQILGQKVEFLVSFYNNEISEKSEIFDDQFSVERPDGSNFTLKIRSTKLEDSAMYFCAGSGTSAHEQYFGPGTRLTVT.

Ten or more counts support this clonotype. The V gene is TRBV12-3 or TRBV12-4, the J gene TRBJ1-5; no firm D call. The CDR3 totals 13 residues. Trimming removed 4 bases at V and 4 bases at J, with 8 bases between. The CDR3 spells CASSSMLNQPQHF. The CDR3 DNA reads as TGTGCCAGCAGTTCGATGCTAAATCAGCCCCAGCATTTT.

This clonotype was seen only a few times. The genes are TRBV7-2 and TRBJ1-2; 8 bases match TRBD1. Germline values: CDR1 SGHTA, CDR2 FQGNSA. V was clipped by 5 bases and J by 4 bases; unmatched bases: 9. There are 15 residues in the CDR3. The CDR3 protein is CASSPTGARAYGYTF. The CDR3 nucleotides are TGTGCCAGCAGCCCGACAGGGGCGCGGGCCTATGGCTACACCTTC.

At least ten counts were recorded for this clonotype. This rearrangement joins TRBV12-3 or TRBV12-4 to TRBJ1-6; D remains ambiguous. Trimming removed 6 bases from V and 7 bases from J, with 13 bases in between. The CDR3 has 14 amino acids. CDR3 sequence reads: CASSPGLANSPLHF. The CDR3 DNA sequence: TGTGCCAGCAGCCCCGGACTGGCGAATTCACCCCTCCACTTT.

This CDR3 reads CASSTQGVEQFF. CDR3 bases: TGTGCCAGCAGCACCCAGGGAGTTGAGCAGTTCTTC. The V and J genes are TRBV9 and TRBJ2-1; D tentatively fits TRBD1 or TRBD2 (5 bases each). The germline V and J ends were trimmed by 4 bases and 9 bases, with 11 bases remaining between them. This CDR3 comprises 12 residues. Germline V gene sequence: CDR1 SGDLS, CDR2 YYNGEE.

The V gene is TRBV9, the J gene TRBJ2-7, with 11 bases aligning to TRBD1. The ends lost 1 base at V and 5 bases at J; junction bases unmatched: 2. The CDR3 loop spans 14 amino acids. Germline values: CDR1 SGDLS, CDR2 YYNGEE. The CDR3 nucleotides are TGTGCCAGCAGCGTACTGGACAGGGGGCACGAGCAGTACTTC. It encodes CASSVLDRGHEQYF.

V usage is TRBV11-3 and J usage is TRBJ2-6; D ambiguous. The CDR3 length is 15 residues. From germline, CDR1 is SGHNT and CDR2 YENEEA. V was trimmed by 5 bases and J by 2 bases, leaving 10 bases between them. DNA of the CDR3: TGTGCCAGCAGCCCCCAAAGCACTGGGGCCAACGTCCTGACTTTC. Translated: CASSPQSTGANVLTF.

This clonotype showed up just a few times. V is TRBV20-1 and J is TRBJ2-3, with 7 bases that match TRBD2. Trimming at V came to 0 bases and at J to 1 base, leaving 4 bases not matched to a gene. The CDR3 spans 15 residues. Germline CDR1 is DFQATT and CDR2 is SNEGSKA (reference sequence). The chain's CDR3 is CSARDPLAGTDTQYF. CDR3 nucleotides: TGCAGTGCTAGAGATCCCCTAGCGGGCACAGATACGCAGTATTTT.

The chain links TRBV5-1 to TRBJ2-7; possibly TRBD1 for D (5 bases). Trimming removed 4 bases from V and 1 base from J, with 9 bases in between. The CDR3 runs to 13 residues. Per the germline V gene, CDR1 is SGHRS and CDR2 is YFSETQ. The CDR3 DNA follows: TGCGCCAGCAGCATACAGGTGTCCTACGAGCAGTACTTC. Translated, it gives CASSIQVSYEQYF.

This chain uses TRBV7-2 with TRBJ2-3; D is ambiguous. CDR3 length: 15 amino acids. Trimming took off 7 bases at V and 0 bases at J, with 14 bases between the two ends. Per germline, CDR1 SGHTA and CDR2 FQGNSA. DNA for the CDR3: TGTGCCAGCACCTCAAGAAGGTCTAGCACAGATACGCAGTATTTT. Translating it yields CASTSRRSSTDTQYF. Full variable domain (outside the CDR3, taken from reference TRBV7-2 and TRBJ2-3): GAGVSQSPSNKVTEKGKDVELRCDPISGHTALYWYRQSLGQGLEFLIYFQGNSAPDKSGLPSDRFSAERTGGSVSTLTIQRTQQEDSAVYLCASTSRRSSTDTQYFGPGTRLTVL.

The genes are TRBV6-5 and TRBJ1-6; 9 bases align to TRBD1. The CDR3 length is 18 residues. J lost 6 bases, V lost 6 bases, and 15 bases had no gene match. Germline V gene data show CDR1 as MNHEY and CDR2 as SVGAGI. CDR3 coding DNA: TGTGCCAGCAGCCCGGGACAGGGACGGACGGGGTCTAATTCACCCCTCCACTTT. It specifies CASSPGQGRTGSNSPLHF.

This clonotype was counted between two and nine times. The gene calls are TRBV7-9 and TRBJ2-1, with D tentatively TRBD1 (5 bases). CDR1 and CDR2 (germline): SEHNR, FQNEAQ (reference sequence). V lost 5 bases and J 0 bases, leaving 17 bases between the germline ends. There are 17 residues in the CDR3. The CDR3 region has the DNA TGTGCCAGCAGCGACCCCCCCTCAGGGCGCTCCTACAATGAGCAGTTCTTC. As protein: CASSDPPSGRSYNEQFF.

This clonotype has just a few counts. The rearrangement joins TRBV19 to TRBJ2-1; D not certain. Germline lookup yields CDR1 LNHDA and CDR2 SQIVND (reference sequence). V lost 3 bases and J 8 bases, leaving 14 bases between the germline ends. The CDR3 extends over 14 amino acids. Here the CDR3 reads CASSIRTLVDEQFF. CDR3 sequence (DNA): TGTGCCAGTAGTATTCGGACCCTGGTCGATGAGCAGTTCTTC.

This clonotype has more than one count but fewer than ten. The chain uses TRBV19 and TRBJ1-2; the match to TRBD1 covers 10 bases. The CDR3 covers 15 residues. CDR1 and CDR2 from the germline V gene are LNHDA and SQIVND (reference sequence). J was trimmed by 2 bases and V by 11 bases; bases with no gene match: 11. The CDR3 DNA reads TGTGCCTCGGAGGGGGACAGGGGTGGCAACTATGGCTACACCTTC. The encoded protein is CASEGDRGGNYGYTF.

This clonotype occurred a few times. V usage is TRBV5-6 and J usage is TRBJ2-1, with TRBD1 identical over 9 bases. After removal of 4 bases from V and 2 bases from J, the junction contained 4 bases not matched to a gene. This CDR3 is built from 15 residues. CDR1 and CDR2 (germline): SGHDT, YYEEEE. The CDR3 loop is CASSPGTGTYNEQFF. CDR3 DNA: TGTGCCAGCAGCCCCGGGACAGGGACCTACAATGAGCAGTTCTTC.

The V gene is TRBV29-1, the J gene TRBJ2-1, with 13 bases identical to TRBD2. J gave up 8 bases and V 6 bases, and 1 base lay outside the gene matches. Germline V lookup: CDR1 SQVTM, CDR2 ANQGSEA. The CDR3 sequence is 12 residues long. CDR3 sequence (DNA): TGCAGCGTAGGACTAGCGGGAGATGAGCAGTTCTTC. This translates into CSVGLAGDEQFF.

The V gene is TRBV9, the J gene TRBJ1-2, with 8 bases aligning to TRBD1. Germline assignment: CDR1 SGDLS and CDR2 YYNGEE. There are 14 residues in the CDR3. With V trimmed by 0 bases and J by 4 bases, 2 bases remained unmatched. This CDR3 reads CASSVEGQGYGYTF. In DNA, the CDR3 is TGTGCCAGCAGCGTAGAAGGACAGGGCTATGGCTACACCTTC.

The chain uses TRBV28 and TRBJ2-7; D unresolved. Germline CDR1 is MDHEN and CDR2 is SYDVKM. Trimming pared 3 bases from V and 7 bases from J, leaving 7 bases between. This CDR3 is built from 11 residues. CDR3 sequence (DNA): TGTGCCAGCAGTTTCGCCTCTGAGCAGTACTTC. It yields the protein CASSFASEQYF.

The chain links TRBV19 to TRBJ1-5; D unresolved. Germline V gene sequence: CDR1 LNHDA, CDR2 SQIVND (reference sequence). V was pared by 3 bases and J by 14 bases, with 14 bases between. This CDR3 has 12 amino acids. Written as DNA, the CDR3 is TGTGCCAGTAGTATGGAAGGTGGGCGCGAGCATTTT. This sequence encodes CASSMEGGREHF.

Concerning this clonotype: Just one base apart from a much larger clone, this may be a read error. For the CDR3, the DNA is TGTGCCGGCAGCTTAAGACCGCACCGTACCTACAATGAGCAGTTCTTC. Translating it yields CAGSLRPHRTYNEQFF. The chain recombines TRBV7-4 with TRBJ2-1; D unresolved. This CDR3 spans 16 amino acids. The germline V gene encodes CDR1 SGHVT and CDR2 SQSDAQ.